These T cell receptor beta chains were read from a single sample in a study of identical twins. TCRdb itself ran the 5' RACE reads through MiXCR, one entry per CDR3 protein. Among about 240,000 distinct CDR3 sequences listed, about 7.5% were seen once. The sample also formed part of further work on yellow fever vaccine responses in identical twins.

Sample: CD8+ T cells sorted from blood. These receptors were obtained from a woman aged 18-30 years in good health. Each CDR3 is given with its conserved first and last residue. The order of the fields is clone size, V gene, J gene, CDR3 protein. Only part of the rows carry a size: once, few, many, or a class if the clone is expanded.

>.|TRBV27|TRBJ1-4
CASSRDRGRGEKLFF
>many|TRBV20-1|TRBJ1-1
CSARSITEAFF
>few|TRBV2|TRBJ2-3
CASSVREWSDYNTDTQYF
>many|TRBV4-1|TRBJ1-1
CASSQDPGGRLEAFF
>few|TRBV3-1|TRBJ2-1
CASSPRLAGALNSYNEQFF
>.|TRBV6-1|TRBJ2-7
CASTDGTGGHEQYF
>many|TRBV12-3/TRBV12-4|TRBJ2-2
CASSSGGDTGELFF
>many|TRBV28|TRBJ2-4
CASTRDSSKNIQYF
>.|TRBV20-1|TRBJ2-7
CSAKGHRPARQYF
>.|TRBV10-3|TRBJ2-4
CAISESIDSGGPEGDIQYF
>.|TRBV4-1|TRBJ1-2
CASSQERGGPFGYTF
>many|TRBV6-1|TRBJ1-2
CASSSPGEVANYGYTF
>many|TRBV5-1|TRBJ2-1
CASSQIAGGGNEQFF
>.|TRBV13|TRBJ2-2
CATLGSTVNTGELFF
>few|TRBV5-1|TRBJ2-1
CASSLVLAGNEQFF
>few|TRBV25-1|TRBJ1-1
CASSDSPGRTEAFF
>few|TRBV20-1|TRBJ2-1
CSADEAGNEQFF
>many|TRBV10-2|TRBJ1-3
CASSESLTGNTIYF
>.|TRBV27|TRBJ2-3
CASSWRGSDTQYF
>few|TRBV5-6|TRBJ2-1
CASSVGGPPDYNEQFF
>.|TRBV11-2|TRBJ2-1
CASSSSTLGFNEQFF
>many|TRBV5-1|TRBJ2-3
CASSHRDFDTQYF
>.|TRBV10-3|TRBJ2-1
CAISVEGQYNEQFF
>many|TRBV5-1|TRBJ2-7
CASSPRSLHDEQYF
>.|TRBV7-8|TRBJ2-5
CASSLATSGSRQETQYF
>.|TRBV4-2|TRBJ2-1
CASSPLAGGWNEQFF
>few|TRBV6-4|TRBJ2-3
CASSDSDGGVDTQYF
>few|TRBV29-1|TRBJ2-3
CSVELFDFGGTDTQYF
>.|TRBV11-2|TRBJ2-2
CASSLGLAGPLGTGELFF
>few|TRBV6-5|TRBJ2-5
CASSWSGMGETQYF
>.|TRBV4-1|TRBJ1-1
CASSQDSGEAFF
>many|TRBV20-1|TRBJ1-2
CSAPLYGYTF
>few|TRBV2|TRBJ2-6
CASSPGQVRGSGANVLTF